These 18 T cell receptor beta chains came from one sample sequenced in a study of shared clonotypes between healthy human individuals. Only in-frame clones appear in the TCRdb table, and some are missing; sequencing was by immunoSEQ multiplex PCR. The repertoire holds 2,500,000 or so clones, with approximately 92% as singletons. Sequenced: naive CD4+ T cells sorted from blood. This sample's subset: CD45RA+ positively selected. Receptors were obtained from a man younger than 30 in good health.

The DNA for the CDR3 is TGTGCCTGGAGTGATCCCAGGGTTGGGGCCAACGTCCTGACTTTC. Its protein product is CAWSDPRVGANVLTF. The chain links TRBV30 to TRBJ2-6, with D maybe TRBD1 (5 bases). The CDR3 loop spans 15 amino acids. V was shortened by 1 base and J by 3 bases, with 10 bases between the two germline ends. Germline assignment: CDR1 GTSNPN and CDR2 SVGIG (reference sequence).

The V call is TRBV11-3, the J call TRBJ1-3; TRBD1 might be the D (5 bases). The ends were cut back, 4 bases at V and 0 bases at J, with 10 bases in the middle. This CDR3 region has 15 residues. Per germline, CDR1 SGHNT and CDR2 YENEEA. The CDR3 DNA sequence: TGTGCCAGCAGCTCAGGGAGCGACTCTGGAAACACCATATATTTT. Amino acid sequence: CASSSGSDSGNTIYF.

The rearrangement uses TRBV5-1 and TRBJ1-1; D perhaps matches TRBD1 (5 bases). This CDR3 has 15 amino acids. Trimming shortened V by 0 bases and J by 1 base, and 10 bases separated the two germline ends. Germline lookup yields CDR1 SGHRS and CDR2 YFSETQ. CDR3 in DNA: TGCGCCAGCAGCTTGGTCTCGGACACGAACACTGAAGCTTTCTTT. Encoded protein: CASSLVSDTNTEAFF.

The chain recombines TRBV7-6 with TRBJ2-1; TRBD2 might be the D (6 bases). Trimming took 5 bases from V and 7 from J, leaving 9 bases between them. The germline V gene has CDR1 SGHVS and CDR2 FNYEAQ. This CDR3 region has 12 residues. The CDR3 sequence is CASSARGNEQFF. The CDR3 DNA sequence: TGTGCCAGCAGCGCCCGGGGGAATGAGCAGTTCTTC.

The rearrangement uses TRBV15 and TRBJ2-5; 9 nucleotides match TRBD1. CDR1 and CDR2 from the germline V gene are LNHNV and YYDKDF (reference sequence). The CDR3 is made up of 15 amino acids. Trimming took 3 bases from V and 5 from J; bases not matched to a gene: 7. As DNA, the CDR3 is TGTGCCACCAGCAGCAGAACAGGGGGCGGGGAGACCCAGTACTTC. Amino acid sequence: CATSSRTGGGETQYF.

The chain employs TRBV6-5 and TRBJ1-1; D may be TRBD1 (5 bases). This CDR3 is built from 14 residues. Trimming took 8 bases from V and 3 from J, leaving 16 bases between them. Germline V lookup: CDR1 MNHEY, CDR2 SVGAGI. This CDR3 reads CASGRDGPYTEAFF. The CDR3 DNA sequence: TGTGCCAGCGGACGGGACGGACCATACACTGAAGCTTTCTTT.

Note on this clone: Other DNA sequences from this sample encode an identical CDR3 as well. CDR3 sequence: CASSQAGGSSYNEQFF. CDR3 bases: TGCGCCAGCAGCCAAGCGGGAGGGAGCTCCTACAATGAGCAGTTCTTC. This chain connects TRBV4-3 to TRBJ2-1, with 8 bases that match TRBD2. The CDR3 runs to 16 residues. Losses at the gene ends were 1 base for V and 0 bases for J; bases not matched to a gene: 2. Germline assignment: CDR1 LGHNA and CDR2 YSLEER.

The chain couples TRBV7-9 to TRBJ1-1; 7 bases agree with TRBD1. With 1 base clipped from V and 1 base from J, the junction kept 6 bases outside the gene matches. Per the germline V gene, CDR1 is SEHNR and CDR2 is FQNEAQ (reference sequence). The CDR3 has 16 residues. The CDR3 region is CASSLGAGGGNTEAFF. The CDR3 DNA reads TGTGCCAGCAGCTTAGGGGCAGGGGGTGGGAACACTGAAGCTTTCTTT.

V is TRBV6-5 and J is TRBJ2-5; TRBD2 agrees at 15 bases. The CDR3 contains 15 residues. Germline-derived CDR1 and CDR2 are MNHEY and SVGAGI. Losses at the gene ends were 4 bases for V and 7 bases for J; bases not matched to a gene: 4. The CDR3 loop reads CASSWTGLAGGTQYF. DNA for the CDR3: TGTGCCAGCAGTTGGACGGGACTAGCGGGGGGGACCCAGTACTTC.

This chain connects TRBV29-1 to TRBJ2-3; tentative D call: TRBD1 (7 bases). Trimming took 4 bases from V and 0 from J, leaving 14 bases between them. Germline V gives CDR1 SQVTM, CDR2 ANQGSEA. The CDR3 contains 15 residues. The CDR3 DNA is TGCAGCGTTGGTGGGGGGACAGCAAGCACAGATACGCAGTATTTT. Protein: CSVGGGTASTDTQYF.

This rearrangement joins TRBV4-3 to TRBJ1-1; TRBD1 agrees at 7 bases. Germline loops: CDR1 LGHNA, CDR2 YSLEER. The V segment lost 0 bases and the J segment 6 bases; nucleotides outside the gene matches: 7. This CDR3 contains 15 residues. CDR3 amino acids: CASSQERQGKAEAFF. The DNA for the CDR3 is TGCGCCAGCAGCCAAGAAAGACAGGGAAAGGCTGAAGCTTTCTTT.

CDR3 region: CASSQTYSPLHF. CDR3 bases: TGTGCCAGCTCACAAACCTATTCACCCCTCCACTTT. This rearrangement joins TRBV18 to TRBJ1-6, with unresolved D. Germline values: CDR1 KGHSH, CDR2 LQKENI. Between the trimmed V and J ends, which lost 4 bases and 8 bases, there was a span of 6 bases. The CDR3 length is 12 residues.

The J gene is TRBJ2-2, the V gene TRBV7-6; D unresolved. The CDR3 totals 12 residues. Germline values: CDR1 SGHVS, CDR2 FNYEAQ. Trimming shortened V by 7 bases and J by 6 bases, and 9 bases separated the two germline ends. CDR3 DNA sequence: TGTGCCAGCACCCTCCCCGCCGGGGAGCTGTTTTTT. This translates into CASTLPAGELFF.

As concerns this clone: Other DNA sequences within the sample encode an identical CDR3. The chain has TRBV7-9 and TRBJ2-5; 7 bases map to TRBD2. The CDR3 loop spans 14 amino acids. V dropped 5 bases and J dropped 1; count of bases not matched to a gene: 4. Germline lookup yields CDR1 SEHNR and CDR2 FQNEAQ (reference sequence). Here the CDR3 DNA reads TGTGCCAGCAGCACACGGACTAGCCAAGAGACCCAGTACTTC. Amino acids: CASSTRTSQETQYF.

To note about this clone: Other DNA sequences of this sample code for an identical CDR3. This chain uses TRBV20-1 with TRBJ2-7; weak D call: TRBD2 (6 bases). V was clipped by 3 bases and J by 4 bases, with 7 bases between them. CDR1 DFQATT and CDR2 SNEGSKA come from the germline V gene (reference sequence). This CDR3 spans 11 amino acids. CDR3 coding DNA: TGCAGTGCTAGTCGGGAGTACGAGCAGTACTTC. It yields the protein CSASREYEQYF.

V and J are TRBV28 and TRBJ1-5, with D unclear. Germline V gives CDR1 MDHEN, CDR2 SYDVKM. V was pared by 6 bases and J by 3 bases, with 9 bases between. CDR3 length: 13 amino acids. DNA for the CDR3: TGTGCCAGCAGGGGCACATACAATCAGCCCCAGCATTTT. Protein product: CASRGTYNQPQHF. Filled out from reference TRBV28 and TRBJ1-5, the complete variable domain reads DVKVTQSSRYLVKRTGEKVFLECVQDMDHENMFWYRQDPGLGLRLIYFSYDVKMKEKGDIPEGYSVSREKKERFSLILESASTNQTSMYLCASRGTYNQPQHFGDGTRLSIL.

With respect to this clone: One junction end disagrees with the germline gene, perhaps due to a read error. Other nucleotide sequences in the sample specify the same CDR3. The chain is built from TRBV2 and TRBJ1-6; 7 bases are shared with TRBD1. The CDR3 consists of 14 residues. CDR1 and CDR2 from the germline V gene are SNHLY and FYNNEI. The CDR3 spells CASRATGLNSPLHF. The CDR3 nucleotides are TGTGCCAGCAGGGCGACAGGGTTAAATTCACCCCTTCACTTT.

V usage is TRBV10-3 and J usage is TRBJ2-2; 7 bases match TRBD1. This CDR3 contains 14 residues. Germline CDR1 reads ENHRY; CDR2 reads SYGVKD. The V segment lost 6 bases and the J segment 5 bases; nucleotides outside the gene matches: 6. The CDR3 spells CAIRRTGETGELFF. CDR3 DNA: TGTGCCATCAGGAGAACAGGGGAGACCGGGGAGCTGTTTTTT.